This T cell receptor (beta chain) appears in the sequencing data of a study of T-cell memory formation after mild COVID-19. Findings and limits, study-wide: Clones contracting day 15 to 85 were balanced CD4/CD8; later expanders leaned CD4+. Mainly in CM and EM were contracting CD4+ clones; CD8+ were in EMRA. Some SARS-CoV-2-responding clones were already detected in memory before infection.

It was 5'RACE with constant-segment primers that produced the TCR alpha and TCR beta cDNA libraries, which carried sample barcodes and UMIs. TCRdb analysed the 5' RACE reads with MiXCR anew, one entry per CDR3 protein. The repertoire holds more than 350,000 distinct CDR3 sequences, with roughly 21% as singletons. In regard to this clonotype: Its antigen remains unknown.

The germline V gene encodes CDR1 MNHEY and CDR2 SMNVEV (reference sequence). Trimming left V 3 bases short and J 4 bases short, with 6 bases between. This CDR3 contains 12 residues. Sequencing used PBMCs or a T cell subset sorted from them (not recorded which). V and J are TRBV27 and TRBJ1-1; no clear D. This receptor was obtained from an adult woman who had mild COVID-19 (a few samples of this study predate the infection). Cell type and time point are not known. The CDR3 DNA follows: TGTGCCAGCAGTTTTCGGGGCACTGAAGCTTTCTTT. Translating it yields CASSFRGTEAFF.